A single T cell receptor beta chain is shown here with its context. Its antigen is currently unknown. Produced via immunoSEQ multiplex PCR; TCRdb's table is partial and in-frame only. The table shows about 350,000 clones, with roughly 90% occurring only once. The CDR3 has 15 residues. Trimming cost V 0 bases and J 6 bases, with 15 bases left between them. CDR1 LGHDT and CDR2 YNNKEL come from the germline V gene (reference sequence). The data are from a study of Ad26.COV2.S vaccination and SARS-CoV-2 variants. For the study at large: In the study, Ad26.COV2.S was injected intramuscularly once, or twice 56 days apart.

As for treatment: some 20 received Ad26.COV2.S at low or high dose, single or two shots; 5 received placebo; per-sample allocation not given. Collection of the samples took place on day 63 after the first injection of vaccine or placebo. It was an adult aged 18-55 years in Boston who was the donor. The vaccine antigen was prefusion-stabilized Wuhan SARS-CoV-2 spike. Study-level results: CD8+ and CD4+ T cells specific for spike reportedly responded with substantial breadth after vaccination.

Source: peripheral blood, taken in a trial of Ad26.COV2.S vaccine versus placebo. The TCR was taken from a person between 18 and 65 years old who received the Ad26.COV2.S COVID-19 vaccine or a placebo. The J gene is TRBJ2-7, the V gene TRBV3-1 (or the pseudogene TRBV3-2); no clear D gene. CDR3 amino acids: CASSQDPLYTGEQYF. For the CDR3, the DNA is TGTGCCAGCAGCCAAGATCCATTGTATACGGGCGAGCAGTACTTC.